The 3 T cell receptor beta chains reported below all come from one sample, sequenced in a study of blood T cell repertoires in COVID-19 (dated by TCRdb to between 2020 and 2021). Libraries came from the immunoSEQ multiplex PCR assay. TCRdb limited this immuneACCESS table to in-frame rearrangements with V and J called. A share of clones is missing; checked studies link under half to unresolved V genes, and the rest is unexplained. This sample lists around 200,000 clones; 70% to 90% were detected once. Clones ranked in the top ten supply about 12% of the sample. The sequenced material came from peripheral blood. All receptors come from a woman between 18 and 29 years old who had recovered from COVID-19.

The rearrangement joins TRBV4-3 to TRBJ1-2, with D perhaps TRBD1 (6 bases). V shed 0 bases and J shed 8 bases, with 19 bases lying between them. The CDR3 consists of 16 residues. The V gene's germline CDR1 is LGHNA and CDR2 YSLEER. The CDR3 coding sequence is TGCGCCAGCAGCCAAGATTGGGGCAGGACGGGACACGGCTACACCTTC. Encoded protein: CASSQDWGRTGHGYTF.

This chain connects TRBV2 to TRBJ2-7; a possible D gene is TRBD1 (5 bases). Germline V gene sequence: CDR1 SNHLY, CDR2 FYNNEI. This CDR3 spans 12 amino acids. V was cut by 7 bases and J by 5 bases, with 12 bases left in between. The CDR3 is CASTLLRDEQYF. The CDR3 nucleotides read TGTGCCAGCACCTTACTCAGGGACGAGCAGTACTTC.

This sequence joins TRBV18 and TRBJ2-7; TRBD1 matches 8 bases. Germline V lookup: CDR1 KGHSH, CDR2 LQKENI. The CDR3 is made up of 14 amino acids. J was trimmed by 5 bases and V by 2 bases; bases with no gene match: 5. CDR3 nucleotide sequence: TGTGCCAGCTCACCAGTCGGACAGGGCCACGAGCAGTACTTC. It is translated as CASSPVGQGHEQYF.